The rows below give T cell receptor beta chains drawn from one sample of a study of regulatory T cells in long-lasting Graves disease. TCRdb re-derived calls from the multiplex PCR reads in MiXCR, one entry per CDR3 protein. The data hold under 500,000 distinct CDR3 sequences, with about 20% observed a single time. The specimen was peripheral blood mononuclear cells (PBMCs), collected when the disease was refractory, from a patient treated with antithyroid drugs. The source of these receptors is a female donor with Graves disease. Each CDR3 is given with its conserved first and last residue. The order of the fields is J gene, D gene, V gene, clone size, CDR3 DNA, CDR3 protein. A D gene is named only where the DNA matches it firmly. The size of a clone is reported for some rows only, either as once, few or many, or as a class for expanded clones.

TRBJ1-1 | TRBD1 | TRBV5-6 | few | TGTGCCAGCAGCTGGGACAGGGCGATCGAAGCTTTCTTT | CASSWDRAIEAFF
TRBJ2-2 | TRBD1 | TRBV2 | NA | TGTGCCAGCAGTGATAGACAGGGTAGCACCGGGGAGCTGTTTTTT | CASSDRQGSTGELFF
TRBJ1-6 | NA | TRBV7-6 | NA | TGTGCCAGCAGCCCCGACAAGGGGAGGAAATCACCCCTCCACTTT | CASSPDKGRKSPLHF
TRBJ2-7 | TRBD1 | TRBV20-1 | few | TGCAGTGCTAGTACGGGACAGGGCCCTTCGGGGCAGTACTTC | CSASTGQGPSGQYF
TRBJ2-5 | NA | TRBV7-9 | once | TGTGCCAGCAGCTTCCAGGGCGTCCAAGAGACCCAGTACTTC | CASSFQGVQETQYF
TRBJ2-5 | TRBD2 | TRBV14 | few | TGTGCCAGCAGCCGCCGACTAGCCCCTGAGACCCAGTACTTC | CASSRRLAPETQYF
TRBJ2-7 | NA | TRBV28 | many | TGTGCCAGCAGTCAAGCATTTCTAGTGTTTGGCTCCTACGAGCAGTACTTC | CASSQAFLVFGSYEQYF
TRBJ1-2 | TRBD1 | TRBV28 | many | TGTGCCAGCAGTTTAGGTGGACAGGGGAACAATGGCTACACCTTC | CASSLGGQGNNGYTF
TRBJ2-4 | NA | TRBV29-1 | NA | TGCAGCGTTGAAGATTTTAAACAGGTTCAGTACTTC | CSVEDFKQVQYF
TRBJ2-7 | TRBD1 | TRBV7-9 | NA | TGTGCCAGCAGCTCACCGGGACAGGGTCTTTACGAGCAGTACTTC | CASSSPGQGLYEQYF
TRBJ2-7 | TRBD2 | TRBV5-6 | NA | TGTGCCAGCAGCTTGGGAAGCGGGAGGGCCTACGAGCAGTACTTC | CASSLGSGRAYEQYF
TRBJ2-7 | TRBD1 | TRBV12-3/TRBV12-4 | many | TGTGCCAGCAGTTCCCAGGGGGTGACAACCCACTACGAGCAGTACTTC | CASSSQGVTTHYEQYF
TRBJ2-7 | TRBD2 | TRBV6-1 | NA | TGTGCCAGCAGTCCCTCGACTAGCGGACCTTCCTACGAGCAGTACTTC | CASSPSTSGPSYEQYF
TRBJ2-7 | NA | TRBV6-1 | many | TGTGCCAGCAAAGGATTCGGGGATCCCTCCTACGAGCAGTACTTC | CASKGFGDPSYEQYF
TRBJ1-5 | NA | TRBV27 | many | TGTGCCAGCAGCCCCCGGGGGGCTGGCAATCAGCCCCAGCATTTT | CASSPRGAGNQPQHF
TRBJ1-2 | NA | TRBV28 | many | TGTGCCAGCAGACTTGGGGGAAGTACCTTTTCGCGTGGCTACACCTTC | CASRLGGSTFSRGYTF
TRBJ1-1 | TRBD1 | TRBV28 | NA | TGTGCCAGCTCACCCGTTGAGGGACAGGCTGGGTTCACTGGAGCTTTCTTT | CASSPVEGQAGFTGAFF
TRBJ1-3 | NA | TRBV6-2/TRBV6-3 | NA | TGTGCCAGCAGTTCTACAGGGACAAGCTCTGGAAACACCATATATTTT | CASSSTGTSSGNTIYF
TRBJ2-5 | TRBD2 | TRBV7-9 | many | TGTGCCAGCAGCGCCAGGACTAGCGGGAGTTCTTTCGAGACCCAGTACTTC | CASSARTSGSSFETQYF
TRBJ2-7 | NA | TRBV27 | few | TGTGCCAGCAGTTTATCCCAGGGGCTGAATTACGAGCAGTACTTC | CASSLSQGLNYEQYF
TRBJ2-7 | TRBD1 | TRBV7-2 | NA | TGTGCCAGCAGCCCCACCGGACAGGGTGGGTACGAGCAGTACTTC | CASSPTGQGGYEQYF
TRBJ1-5 | NA | TRBV19 | once | TGTGCCAGTAGTGCCAACGTTGGCCAGCCCCAGCATTTT | CASSANVGQPQHF
TRBJ2-7 | TRBD2 | TRBV20-1 | NA | TGCAGTGCTGCCGGGACTAGCGAGGAGCAGTACTTC | CSAAGTSEEQYF
TRBJ1-4 | NA | TRBV6-1 | many | TGTGCCAGCAGTCCATGGGTGAACCAAGGTGAAAAACTGTTTTTT | CASSPWVNQGEKLFF
TRBJ2-7 | NA | TRBV20-1 | NA | TGCAGTGCGAATCAGGGTACCCACGAGCAGTACTTC | CSANQGTHEQYF
TRBJ2-7 | NA | TRBV6-1 | few | TGTGCCAGCTCGACTTTAGACTACGAGCAGTACTTC | CASSTLDYEQYF
TRBJ2-7 | NA | TRBV5-1 | NA | TGCGCCAGCAGCCCCCAGGAAAACTACGAGCAGTACTTC | CASSPQENYEQYF
TRBJ1-2 | NA | TRBV11-2 | many | TGTGCCAGCAGCTTAAGTGGAGCAGGGGCCTATGGCTACACCTTC | CASSLSGAGAYGYTF
TRBJ2-7 | NA | TRBV12-3/TRBV12-4 | NA | TGTGCCAGCAGCCTACAGTACGAGCAGTACTTC | CASSLQYEQYF
TRBJ2-2 | NA | TRBV7-2 | once | TGTGCCAGCAGCTTAATGACCGTAACAGGCGGGGAGCTGTTTTTT | CASSLMTVTGGELFF
TRBJ2-1 | NA | TRBV6-1 | NA | TGTGCCAGCAGGGACGGTTACAATGAGCAGTTCTTC | CASRDGYNEQFF
TRBJ2-5 | NA | TRBV5-1 | NA | TGCGCCAGCAGCTTGGAGCCGGGGGGCAGTCGGGAGACCCAGTACTTC | CASSLEPGGSRETQYF
TRBJ2-7 | TRBD1 | TRBV5-1 | many | TGCGCCAGCAGCTTGCGGGACAGGGGCGAGCAGTACTTC | CASSLRDRGEQYF
TRBJ2-7 | TRBD1 | TRBV27 | many | TGTGCCAGCAGTTTAATTGGGGACAGGGGCCACGAGCAGTACTTC | CASSLIGDRGHEQYF
TRBJ1-5 | NA | TRBV5-5 | many | TGTGCCAGCAGCGTTTACCGGGATCCGGGACAGCCCCAGCATTTT | CASSVYRDPGQPQHF
TRBJ1-5 | NA | TRBV28 | NA | TGTGCCAGCAGCTCATCTGGGACACCACCAGGTCAGCCCCAGCATTTT | CASSSSGTPPGQPQHF
TRBJ2-4 | NA | TRBV28 | many | TGTGCCAGCACCCGATTGAGCCAAGGGAACATTCAGTACTTC | CASTRLSQGNIQYF
TRBJ2-5 | NA | TRBV12-3/TRBV12-4 | many | TGTGCCAGCACCCCGGGGTGGGGAGAGACCCAGTACTTC | CASTPGWGETQYF
TRBJ2-1 | TRBD1 | TRBV6-2/TRBV6-3 | NA | TGTGCCAGCGTTGCTGGACAGGGTTGGAATGAGCAGTTCTTC | CASVAGQGWNEQFF
TRBJ1-5 | NA | TRBV27 | few | TGTGCCAGCGGGGAGGGGGTAGGGAGTGATCAGCCCCAGCATTTT | CASGEGVGSDQPQHF
TRBJ2-7 | TRBD2 | TRBV7-2 | NA | TGTGCCAGCTCGCCAGCGGGAGCAAACGAGCAGTACTTC | CASSPAGANEQYF
TRBJ1-3 | NA | TRBV6-2/TRBV6-3 | many | TGTGCCAGCAGTGCTCAAGTCTCTGGAAACACCATATATTTT | CASSAQVSGNTIYF
TRBJ1-1 | NA | TRBV28 | NA | TGTGCCAGCGAAACTTCCGGACAGAACACTGAAGCCTTCTTT | CASETSGQNTEAFF
TRBJ2-3 | TRBD2 | TRBV7-9 | NA | TGTGCCAGCAGCTTAGCCCGGACTAGCCTCACAGATACGCAGTATTTT | CASSLARTSLTDTQYF
TRBJ2-7 | TRBD2 | TRBV10-2 | many | TGCGCCAGCAGTGAGCCGAGAGTGGCGGGAGTAGAGGAGCAGTACTTC | CASSEPRVAGVEEQYF
TRBJ2-4 | TRBD1 | TRBV7-2 | many | TGTGCCAGCAGCCTCAGGGGGCGCAAAAACATTCAGTACTTC | CASSLRGRKNIQYF
TRBJ2-1 | NA | TRBV11-3 | NA | TGTGCCAGCAGTTTCTCGGGCACCGTCTCCTACAATGAGCAGTTCTTC | CASSFSGTVSYNEQFF
TRBJ1-5 | NA | TRBV4-3 | NA | TGCGCCAGCAGCCAAGGACCCTATAGCAATCAGCCCCAGCATTTT | CASSQGPYSNQPQHF
TRBJ1-5 | NA | TRBV6-1 | few | TGTGCCAGCAGCCCCCGTGGAGACCAGCCCCAGCATTTT | CASSPRGDQPQHF
TRBJ1-2 | TRBD1 | TRBV11-2 | many | TGTGCCAGCACCGCCGGACAGGGGGCTGGCTACACCTTC | CASTAGQGAGYTF
TRBJ2-3 | TRBD2 | TRBV6-1 | few | TGTGCCAGCAGTCTAGGCACTAGCGGTACAGATACGCAGTATTTT | CASSLGTSGTDTQYF
TRBJ1-1 | NA | TRBV28 | many | TGTGCCAGCAGTTTATTCGGTGGAGGTAACGCCGAAGCTTTCTTT | CASSLFGGGNAEAFF
TRBJ1-5 | TRBD1 | TRBV4-1 | NA | TGCGCCAGCAGCCAAGTCAGGACAGGTTCAGCGGCCCAGCATTTT | CASSQVRTGSAAQHF
TRBJ2-1 | NA | TRBV15 | few | TGTGCCACCAGGGCGGGGACCTCAAAGTTCAATGAGCAGTTCTTC | CATRAGTSKFNEQFF
TRBJ1-1 | NA | TRBV10-3 | many | TGTGCCACCATTAACCAACCTAACACTGAAGCTTTCTTT | CATINQPNTEAFF